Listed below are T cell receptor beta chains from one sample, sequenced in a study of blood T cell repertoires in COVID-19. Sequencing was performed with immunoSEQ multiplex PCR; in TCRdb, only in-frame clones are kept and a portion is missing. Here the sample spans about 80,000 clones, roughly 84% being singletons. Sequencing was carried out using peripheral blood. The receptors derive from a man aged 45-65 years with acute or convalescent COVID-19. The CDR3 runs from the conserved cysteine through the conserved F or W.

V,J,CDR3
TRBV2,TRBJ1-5,CATKTGGAYQPQHF
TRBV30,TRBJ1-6,CAWSVRGGSNSPLHF
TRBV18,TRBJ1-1,CASSPGENTEAFF
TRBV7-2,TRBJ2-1,CASTPVGGEQFF
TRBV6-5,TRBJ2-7,CASSPRTAAGYEQYF
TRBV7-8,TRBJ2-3,CASSPIAGVGPDTQYF
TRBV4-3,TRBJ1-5,CASSQGLYSNQPQHF
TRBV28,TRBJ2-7,CASSSDRVAYEQYF
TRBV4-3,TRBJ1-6,CASSQDGTGIDSPLHF
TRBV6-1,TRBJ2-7,CASSEASRGKDEQYF
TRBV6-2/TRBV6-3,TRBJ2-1,CASSLRNEQFF
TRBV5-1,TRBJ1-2,CASSLDRLYGYTF
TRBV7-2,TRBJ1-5,CASGAADQPQHF
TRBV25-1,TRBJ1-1,CASSAQGRVAFF
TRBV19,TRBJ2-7,CASSRGDLRYEQYF
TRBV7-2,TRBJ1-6,CAAGTRYNSPLHF
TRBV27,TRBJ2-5,CASRATGQTLSGTQYF
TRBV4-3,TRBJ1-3,CASSQDSTGGNTIYF
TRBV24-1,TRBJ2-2,CATSHGTGGLNTGELFF
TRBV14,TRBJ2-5,CASSPSLPAGETQYF
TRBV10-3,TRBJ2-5,CAIRQGRGETQYF
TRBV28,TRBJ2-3,CASSLSAVDGDTQYF
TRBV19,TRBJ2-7,CASSIVGGGGYEQYF
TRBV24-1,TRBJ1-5,CATSDGDSGQPQHF
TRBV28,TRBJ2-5,CASSLQQQGPQETQYF
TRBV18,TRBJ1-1,CASSPRGQDTEAFF
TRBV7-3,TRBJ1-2,CASSYRTGGGYTF
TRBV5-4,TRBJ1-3,CASSLGLLSSGNTIYF
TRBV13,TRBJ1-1,CASSSDRARGTEAFF
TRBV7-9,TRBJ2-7,CASSSRGSTYEQYF
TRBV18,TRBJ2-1,CASLGLAVNEQFF
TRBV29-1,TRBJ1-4,CSAGGATNEKLFF
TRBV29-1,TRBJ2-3,CSVGEGSHLTDTQYF
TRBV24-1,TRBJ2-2,CATSEGQRTSWSVGNTGELFF
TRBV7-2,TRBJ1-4,CASSLNTGNEKLFF
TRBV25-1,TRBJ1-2,CASSEPDRGYGYTF
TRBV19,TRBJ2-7,CASSKQLGGLSYEQYF
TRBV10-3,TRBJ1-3,CAISSNPGTSYSSGNTIYF
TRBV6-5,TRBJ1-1,CASRLDRNTEAFF
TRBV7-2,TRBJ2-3,CASSFTGPRGTDTQYF
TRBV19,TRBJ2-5,CASNSQKQETQYF
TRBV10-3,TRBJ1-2,CAISESWGPAQNYGYTF
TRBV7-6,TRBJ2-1,CASSLDLREKHSYNEQFF
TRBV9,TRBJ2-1,CASSGGAEPAYNEQFF
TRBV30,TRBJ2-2,CAWSVGLAVTGELFF
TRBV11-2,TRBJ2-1,CASSLATGFSEQFF
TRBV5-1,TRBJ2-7,CASSGGTASYEQYF
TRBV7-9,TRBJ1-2,CASSSAETGGYGYTF